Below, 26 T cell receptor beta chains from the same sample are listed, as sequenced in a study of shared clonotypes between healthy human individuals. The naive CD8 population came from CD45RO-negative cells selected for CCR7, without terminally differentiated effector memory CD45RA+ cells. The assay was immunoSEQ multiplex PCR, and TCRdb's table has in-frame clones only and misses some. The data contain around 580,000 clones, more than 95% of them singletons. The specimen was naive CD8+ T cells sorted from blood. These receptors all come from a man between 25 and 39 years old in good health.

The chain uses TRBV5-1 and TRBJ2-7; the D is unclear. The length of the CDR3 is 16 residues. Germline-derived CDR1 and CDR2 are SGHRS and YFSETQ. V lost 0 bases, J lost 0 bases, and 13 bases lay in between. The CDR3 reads CASSLEGGPSSYEQYF. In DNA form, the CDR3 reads TGCGCCAGCAGCTTGGAGGGCGGACCGAGCTCCTACGAGCAGTACTTC.

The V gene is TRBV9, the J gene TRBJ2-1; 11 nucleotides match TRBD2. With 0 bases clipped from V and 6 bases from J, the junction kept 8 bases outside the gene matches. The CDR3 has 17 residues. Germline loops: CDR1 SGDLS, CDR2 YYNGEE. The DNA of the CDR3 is TGTGCCAGCAGCGTAGAAAGGCCTAGCGGGAGGAGCAATGAGCAGTTCTTC. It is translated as CASSVERPSGRSNEQFF.

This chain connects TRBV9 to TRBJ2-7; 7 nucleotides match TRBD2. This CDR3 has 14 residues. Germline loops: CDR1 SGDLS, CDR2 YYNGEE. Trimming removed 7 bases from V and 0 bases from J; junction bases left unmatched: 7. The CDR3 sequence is CASSIGRVSYEQYF. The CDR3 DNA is TGTGCCAGCTCGATAGGGAGGGTCTCCTACGAGCAGTACTTC.

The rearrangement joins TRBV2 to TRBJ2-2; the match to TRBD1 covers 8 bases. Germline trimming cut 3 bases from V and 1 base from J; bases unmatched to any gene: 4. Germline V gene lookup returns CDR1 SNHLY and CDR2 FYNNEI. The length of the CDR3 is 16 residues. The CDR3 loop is CASSDKQGVNTGELFF. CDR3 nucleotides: TGTGCCAGCAGTGACAAACAGGGGGTGAACACCGGGGAGCTGTTTTTT. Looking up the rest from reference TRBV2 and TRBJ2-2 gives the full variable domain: EPEVTQTPSHQVTQMGQEVILRCVPISNHLYFYWYRQILGQKVEFLVSFYNNEISEKSEIFDDQFSVERPDGSNFTLKIRSTKLEDSAMYFCASSDKQGVNTGELFFGEGSRLTVL.

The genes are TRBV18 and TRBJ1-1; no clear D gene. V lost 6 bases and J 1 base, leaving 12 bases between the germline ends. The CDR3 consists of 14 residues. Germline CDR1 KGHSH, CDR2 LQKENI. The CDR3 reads CASSPGGRNTEAFF. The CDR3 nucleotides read TGTGCCAGCTCTCCCGGTGGCAGGAACACTGAAGCTTTCTTT.

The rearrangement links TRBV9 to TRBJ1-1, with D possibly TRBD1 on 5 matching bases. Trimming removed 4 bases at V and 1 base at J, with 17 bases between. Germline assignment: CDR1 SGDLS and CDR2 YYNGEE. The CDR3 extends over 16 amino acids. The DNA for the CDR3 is TGTGCCAGCAGCCAAAGCGTGGACACACCGAACACTGAAGCTTTCTTT. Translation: CASSQSVDTPNTEAFF.

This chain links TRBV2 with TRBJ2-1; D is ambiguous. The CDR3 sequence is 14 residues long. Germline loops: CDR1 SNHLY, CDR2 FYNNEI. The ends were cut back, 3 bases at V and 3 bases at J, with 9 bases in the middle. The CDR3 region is CASSDSPGYNEQFF. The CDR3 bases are TGTGCCAGCAGTGATTCGCCAGGCTACAATGAGCAGTTCTTC. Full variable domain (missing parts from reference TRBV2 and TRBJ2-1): EPEVTQTPSHQVTQMGQEVILRCVPISNHLYFYWYRQILGQKVEFLVSFYNNEISEKSEIFDDQFSVERPDGSNFTLKIRSTKLEDSAMYFCASSDSPGYNEQFFGPGTRLTVL.

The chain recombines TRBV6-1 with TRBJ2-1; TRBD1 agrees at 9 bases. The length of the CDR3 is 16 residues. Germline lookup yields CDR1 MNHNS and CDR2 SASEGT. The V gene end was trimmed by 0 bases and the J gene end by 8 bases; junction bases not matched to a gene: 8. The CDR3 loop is CASSEAMDRGRDEQFF. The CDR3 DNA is TGTGCCAGCAGTGAAGCTATGGACAGGGGACGGGATGAGCAGTTCTTC.

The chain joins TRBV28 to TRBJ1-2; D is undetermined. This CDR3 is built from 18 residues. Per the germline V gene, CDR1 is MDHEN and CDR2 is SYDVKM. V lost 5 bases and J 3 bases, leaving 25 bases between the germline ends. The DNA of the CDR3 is TGTGCCAGCAGTGTCCCAATCCCGCAAATCAATAATGACTATGGCTACACCTTC. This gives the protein CASSVPIPQINNDYGYTF.

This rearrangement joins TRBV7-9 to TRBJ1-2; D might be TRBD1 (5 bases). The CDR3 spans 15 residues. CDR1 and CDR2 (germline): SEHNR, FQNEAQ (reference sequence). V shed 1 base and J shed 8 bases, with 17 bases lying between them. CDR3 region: CASSLDEGFLLGYTF. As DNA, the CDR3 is TGTGCCAGCAGCTTAGATGAGGGGTTCCTGCTGGGCTACACCTTC.

The CDR3 DNA follows: TGTGCCAGCACCCAGGACAGGGGATCTGGAAACACCATATATTTT. It specifies CASTQDRGSGNTIYF. This rearrangement joins TRBV7-6 to TRBJ1-3; 9 bases are a match to TRBD1. The CDR3 is 15 amino acids. V lost 7 bases and J lost 1; bases outside the gene matches: 5. The germline V gene encodes CDR1 SGHVS and CDR2 FNYEAQ. Full variable domain (outside the CDR3, taken from reference TRBV7-6 and TRBJ1-3): GAGVSQSPRYKVTKRGQDVALRCDPISGHVSLYWYRQALGQGPEFLTYFNYEAQQDKSGLPNDRFSAERPEGSISTLTIQRTEQRDSAMYRCASTQDRGSGNTIYFGEGSWLTVV.

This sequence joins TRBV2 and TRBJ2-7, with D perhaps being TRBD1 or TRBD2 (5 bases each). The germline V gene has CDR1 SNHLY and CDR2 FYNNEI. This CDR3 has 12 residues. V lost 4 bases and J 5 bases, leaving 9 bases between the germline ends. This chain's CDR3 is CASSGRDDEQYF. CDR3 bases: TGTGCCAGCAGTGGCAGGGACGACGAGCAGTACTTC.

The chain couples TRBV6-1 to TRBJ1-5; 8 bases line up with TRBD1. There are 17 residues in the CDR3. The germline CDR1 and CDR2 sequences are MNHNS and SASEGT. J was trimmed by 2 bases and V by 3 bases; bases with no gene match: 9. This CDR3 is CASSDPDRVGGNQPQHF. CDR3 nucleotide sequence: TGTGCCAGCAGTGACCCGGACAGGGTTGGGGGCAATCAGCCCCAGCATTTT.

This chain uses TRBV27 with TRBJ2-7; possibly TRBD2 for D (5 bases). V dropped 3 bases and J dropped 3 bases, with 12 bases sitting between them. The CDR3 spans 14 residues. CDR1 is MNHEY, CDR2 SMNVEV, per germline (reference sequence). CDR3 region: CASSFEGRSYEQYF. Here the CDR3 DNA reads TGTGCCAGCAGTTTTGAGGGAAGGAGCTACGAGCAGTACTTC.

In DNA, the CDR3 is TGTGCCAACCAGCGGGAGGACTCCTACGAGCAGTACTTC. The encoded protein is CANQREDSYEQYF. The V and J genes are TRBV10-3 and TRBJ2-7; TRBD2 agrees at 9 bases. The CDR3 consists of 13 residues. The trim removed 10 bases at V and 0 bases at J, leaving 4 bases unmatched. Germline V gives CDR1 ENHRY, CDR2 SYGVKD.

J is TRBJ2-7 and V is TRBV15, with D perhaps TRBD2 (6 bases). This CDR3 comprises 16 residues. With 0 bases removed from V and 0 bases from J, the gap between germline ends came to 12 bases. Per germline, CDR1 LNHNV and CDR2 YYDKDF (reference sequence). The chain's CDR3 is CATSRDKTGVSYEQYF. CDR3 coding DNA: TGTGCCACCAGCAGAGATAAAACGGGAGTCTCCTACGAGCAGTACTTC.

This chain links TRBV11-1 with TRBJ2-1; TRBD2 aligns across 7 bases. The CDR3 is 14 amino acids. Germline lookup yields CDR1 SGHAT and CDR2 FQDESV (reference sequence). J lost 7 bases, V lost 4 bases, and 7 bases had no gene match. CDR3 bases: TGTGCCAGCAGCTATGCGGGAGACTTTAATGAGCAGTTCTTC. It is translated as CASSYAGDFNEQFF.

CDR3 protein: CASMAQDYEQYF. Here the CDR3 DNA reads TGTGCCAGCATGGCACAGGACTACGAGCAGTACTTC. The rearrangement links TRBV27 to TRBJ2-7, with a tentative D call TRBD1 (5 bases). The germline V gene has CDR1 MNHEY and CDR2 SMNVEV (reference sequence). This CDR3 region has 12 residues. V lost 7 bases to trimming and J lost 3 bases, with 10 bases between them.

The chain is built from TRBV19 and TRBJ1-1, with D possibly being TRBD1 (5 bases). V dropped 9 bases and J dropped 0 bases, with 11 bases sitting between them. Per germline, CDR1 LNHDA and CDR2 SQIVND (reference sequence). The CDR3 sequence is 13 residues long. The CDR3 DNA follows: TGTGCCAGCACCGACAGACTGAACACTGAAGCTTTCTTT. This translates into CASTDRLNTEAFF.

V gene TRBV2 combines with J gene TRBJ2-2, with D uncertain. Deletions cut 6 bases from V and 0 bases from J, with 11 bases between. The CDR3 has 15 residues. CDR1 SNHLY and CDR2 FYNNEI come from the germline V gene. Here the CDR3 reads CASRFSEANTGELFF. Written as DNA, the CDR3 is TGTGCCAGCAGATTCAGCGAGGCGAACACCGGGGAGCTGTTTTTT.

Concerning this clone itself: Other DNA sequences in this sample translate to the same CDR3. This CDR3 is CASSLGTGELFF. DNA for the CDR3: TGTGCCAGCAGCTTGGGTACCGGGGAGCTGTTTTTT. V and J are TRBV7-2 and TRBJ2-2; D gene ambiguous. The CDR3 is 12 amino acids. Trimming stripped 3 bases from V and 5 bases from J, with 4 bases between. Germline values: CDR1 SGHTA, CDR2 FQGNSA.

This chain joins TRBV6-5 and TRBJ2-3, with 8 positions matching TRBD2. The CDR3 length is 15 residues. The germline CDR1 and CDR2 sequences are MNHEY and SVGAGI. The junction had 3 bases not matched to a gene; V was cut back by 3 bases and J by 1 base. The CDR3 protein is CASSYWREGTDTQYF. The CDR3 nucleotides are TGTGCCAGCAGTTATTGGCGGGAGGGCACAGATACGCAGTATTTT.

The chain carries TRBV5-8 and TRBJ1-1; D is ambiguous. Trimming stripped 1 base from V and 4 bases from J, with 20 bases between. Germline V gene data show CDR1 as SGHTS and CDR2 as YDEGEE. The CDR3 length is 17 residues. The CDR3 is CASSLPVYGQRGTEAFF. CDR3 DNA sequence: TGTGCCAGCAGCTTGCCTGTTTATGGTCAGAGAGGCACTGAAGCTTTCTTT.

CDR3 DNA: TGCGCCAGCAGGGAGGGACTAGACTATTTCACAGATACGCAGTATTTT. This translates into CASREGLDYFTDTQYF. V usage is TRBV5-1 and J usage is TRBJ2-3, with TRBD2 matching over 8 bases. CDR1 SGHRS and CDR2 YFSETQ come from the germline V gene. The V gene end was trimmed by 5 bases and the J gene end by 2 bases; junction bases not matched to a gene: 10. CDR3 length: 16 residues.

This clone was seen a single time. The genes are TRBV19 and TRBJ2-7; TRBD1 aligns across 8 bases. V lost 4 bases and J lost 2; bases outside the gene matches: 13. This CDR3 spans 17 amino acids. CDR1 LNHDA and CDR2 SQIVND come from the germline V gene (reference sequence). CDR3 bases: TGTGCCAGTAGTACCACCTGGACAGGGAAGAGGACCTACGAGCAGTACTTC. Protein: CASSTTWTGKRTYEQYF.

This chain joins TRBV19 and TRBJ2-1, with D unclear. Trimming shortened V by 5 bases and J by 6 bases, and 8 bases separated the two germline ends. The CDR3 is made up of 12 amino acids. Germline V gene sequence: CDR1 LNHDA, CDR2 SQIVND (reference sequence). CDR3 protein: CASSPDRNEQFF. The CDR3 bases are TGTGCCAGTAGTCCGGACCGCAATGAGCAGTTCTTC. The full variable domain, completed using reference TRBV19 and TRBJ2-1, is DGGITQSPKYLFRKEGQNVTLSCEQNLNHDAMYWYRQDPGQGLRLIYYSQIVNDFQKGDIAEGYSVSREKKESFPLTVTSAQKNPTAFYLCASSPDRNEQFFGPGTRLTVL.